This TCR beta chain was found in a study of shared clonotypes between healthy human individuals. The germline gives CDR1 LNHDA, CDR2 SQIVND (reference sequence). Trimming removed 6 bases at V and 1 base at J, with 9 bases between. The CDR3 has 13 amino acids. Points from the study as a whole: Richness estimates generally favored naive over memory subsets. Generation probability values for non-shared clonotypes were lower than those for clonotypes shared by all four donors.

To note about this clone: Antigen unknown.

In the original analysis: Filtering differed because ImmunoSEQ produced junction-only sequences that carried no quality scores. Profiled with immunoSEQ multiplex PCR; TCRdb holds only in-frame clones, not every one. Clonal size and the V and J genes are those of that table, whereas D and trimming came from the DNA. The data contain roughly 720,000 clones, about 92% of them singletons. Source material: memory CD8+ T cells from PBMCs. The subset is: CD45RO+ cells pooled with CCR7-negative TemRA cells. The TCR comes from a man between 18 and 35 years old in good health. Some clones in this sample may be carry-over from other donors' samples. This chain uses TRBV19 with TRBJ1-1; perhaps TRBD1 as D (5 bases). CDR3 nucleotide sequence: TGTGCCAGTAGCTCCGGGGCGAACACTGAAGCTTTCTTT. This sequence encodes CASSSGANTEAFF.